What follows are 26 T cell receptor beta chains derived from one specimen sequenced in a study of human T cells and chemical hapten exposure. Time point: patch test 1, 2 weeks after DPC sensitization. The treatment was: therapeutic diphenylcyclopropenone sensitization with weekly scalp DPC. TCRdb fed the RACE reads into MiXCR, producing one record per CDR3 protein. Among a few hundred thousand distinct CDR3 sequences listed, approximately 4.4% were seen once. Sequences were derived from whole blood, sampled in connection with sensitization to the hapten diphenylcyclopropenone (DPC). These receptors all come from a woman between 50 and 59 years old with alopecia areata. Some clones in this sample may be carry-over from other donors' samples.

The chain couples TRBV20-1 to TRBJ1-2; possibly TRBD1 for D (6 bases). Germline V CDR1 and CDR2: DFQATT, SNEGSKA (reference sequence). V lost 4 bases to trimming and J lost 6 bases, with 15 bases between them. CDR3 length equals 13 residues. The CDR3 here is CSAKGGGSDGYTF. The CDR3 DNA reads TGCAGTGCTAAGGGGGGAGGGTCGGATGGCTACACCTTC.

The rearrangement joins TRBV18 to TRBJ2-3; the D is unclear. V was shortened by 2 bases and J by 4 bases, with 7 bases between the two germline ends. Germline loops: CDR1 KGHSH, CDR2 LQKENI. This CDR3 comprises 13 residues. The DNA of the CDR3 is TGTGCCAGCTCACCAAGCCGTGCAGATACGCAGTATTTT. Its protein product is CASSPSRADTQYF.

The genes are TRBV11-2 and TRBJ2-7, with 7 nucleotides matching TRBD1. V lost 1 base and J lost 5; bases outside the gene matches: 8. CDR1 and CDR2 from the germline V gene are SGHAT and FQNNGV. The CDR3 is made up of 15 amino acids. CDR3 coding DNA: TGTGCCAGCAGCTTAGCCCCGACAGGGTACCACGAGCAGTACTTC. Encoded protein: CASSLAPTGYHEQYF.

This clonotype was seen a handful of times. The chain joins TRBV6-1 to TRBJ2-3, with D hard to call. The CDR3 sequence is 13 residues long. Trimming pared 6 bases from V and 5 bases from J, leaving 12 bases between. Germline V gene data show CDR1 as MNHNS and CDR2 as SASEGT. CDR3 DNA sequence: TGTGCCAGCAGGATCGCCAGGAAAGATACGCAGTATTTT. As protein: CASRIARKDTQYF.

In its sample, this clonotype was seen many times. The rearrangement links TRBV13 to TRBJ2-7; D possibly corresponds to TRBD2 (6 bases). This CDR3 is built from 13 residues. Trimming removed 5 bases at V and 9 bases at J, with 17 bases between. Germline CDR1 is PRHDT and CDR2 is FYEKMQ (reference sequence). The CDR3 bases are TGTGCCAGCAGCCCAGGTTCCTTGGAGGGGCAGTACTTC. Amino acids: CASSPGSLEGQYF.

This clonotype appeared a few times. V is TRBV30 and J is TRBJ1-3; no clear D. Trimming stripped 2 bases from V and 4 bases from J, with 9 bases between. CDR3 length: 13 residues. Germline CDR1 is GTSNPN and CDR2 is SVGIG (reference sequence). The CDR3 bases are TGTGCCTGGAGTTGGGTCACAGGAAACACCATATATTTT. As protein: CAWSWVTGNTIYF.

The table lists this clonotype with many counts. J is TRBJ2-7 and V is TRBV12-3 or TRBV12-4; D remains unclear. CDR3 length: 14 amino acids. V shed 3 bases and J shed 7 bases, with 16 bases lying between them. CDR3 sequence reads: CASSFNAPLGEQYF. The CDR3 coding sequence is TGTGCCAGCAGTTTTAACGCCCCGCTCGGAGAGCAGTACTTC.

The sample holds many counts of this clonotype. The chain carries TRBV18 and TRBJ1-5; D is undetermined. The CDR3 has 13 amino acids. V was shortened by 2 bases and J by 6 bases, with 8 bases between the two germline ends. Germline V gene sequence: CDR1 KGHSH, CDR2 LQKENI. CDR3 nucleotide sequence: TGTGCCAGCTCACCAAATCCATCTCAGCCCCAGCATTTT. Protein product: CASSPNPSQPQHF.

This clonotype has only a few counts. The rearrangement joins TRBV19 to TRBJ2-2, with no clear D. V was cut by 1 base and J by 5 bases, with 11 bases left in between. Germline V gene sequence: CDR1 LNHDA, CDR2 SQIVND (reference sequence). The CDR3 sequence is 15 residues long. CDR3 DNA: TGTGCCAGTAGTATAGCCAACGCTGGGACCGGGGAGCTGTTTTTT. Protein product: CASSIANAGTGELFF. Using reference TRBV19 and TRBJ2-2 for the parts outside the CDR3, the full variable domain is DGGITQSPKYLFRKEGQNVTLSCEQNLNHDAMYWYRQDPGQGLRLIYYSQIVNDFQKGDIAEGYSVSREKKESFPLTVTSAQKNPTAFYLCASSIANAGTGELFFGEGSRLTVL.

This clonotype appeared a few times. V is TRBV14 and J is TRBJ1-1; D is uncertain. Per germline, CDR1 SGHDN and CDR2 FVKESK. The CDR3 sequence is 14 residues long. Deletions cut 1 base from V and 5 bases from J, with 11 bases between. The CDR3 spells CASSQVDGGTEAFF. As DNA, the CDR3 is TGTGCCAGCAGCCAAGTGGACGGAGGGACTGAAGCTTTCTTT. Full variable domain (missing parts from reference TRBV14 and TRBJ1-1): EAGVTQFPSHSVIEKGQTVTLRCDPISGHDNLYWYRRVMGKEIKFLLHFVKESKQDESGMPNNRFLAERTGGTYSTLKVQPAELEDSGVYFCASSQVDGGTEAFFGQGTRLTVV.

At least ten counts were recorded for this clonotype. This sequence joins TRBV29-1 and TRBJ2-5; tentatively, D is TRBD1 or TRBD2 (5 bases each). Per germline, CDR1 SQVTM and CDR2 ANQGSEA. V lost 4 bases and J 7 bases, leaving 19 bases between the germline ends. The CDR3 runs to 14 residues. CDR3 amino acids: CSVGDTSARGTQYF. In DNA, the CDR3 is TGCAGCGTTGGAGACACCTCAGCGAGGGGGACCCAGTACTTC.

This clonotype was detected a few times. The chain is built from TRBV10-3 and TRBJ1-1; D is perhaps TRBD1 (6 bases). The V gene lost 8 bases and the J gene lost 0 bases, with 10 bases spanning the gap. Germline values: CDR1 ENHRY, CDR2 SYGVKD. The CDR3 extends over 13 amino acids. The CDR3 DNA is TGTGCCATCGGGGACAAGATGAACACTGAAGCTTTCTTT. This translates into CAIGDKMNTEAFF.

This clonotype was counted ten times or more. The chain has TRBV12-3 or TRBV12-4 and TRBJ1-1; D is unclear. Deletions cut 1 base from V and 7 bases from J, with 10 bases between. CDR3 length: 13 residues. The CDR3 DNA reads TGTGCCAGCAGTTTAGGTTGGGTCAGTGAAGCTTTCTTT. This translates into CASSLGWVSEAFF.

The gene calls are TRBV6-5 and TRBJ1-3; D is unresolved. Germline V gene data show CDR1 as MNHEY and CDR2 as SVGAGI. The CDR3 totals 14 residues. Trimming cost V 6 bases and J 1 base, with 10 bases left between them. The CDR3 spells CASRRVSSGNTIYF. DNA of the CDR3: TGTGCCAGCAGGAGGGTCTCTTCTGGAAACACCATATATTTT.

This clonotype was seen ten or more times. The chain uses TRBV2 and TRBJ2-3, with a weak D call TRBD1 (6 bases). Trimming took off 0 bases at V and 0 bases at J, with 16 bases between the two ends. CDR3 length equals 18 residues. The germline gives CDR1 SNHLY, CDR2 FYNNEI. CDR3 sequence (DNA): TGTGCCAGCAGTGAAGCGAGACAGGCGGATGCTAGCACAGATACGCAGTATTTT. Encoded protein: CASSEARQADASTDTQYF.

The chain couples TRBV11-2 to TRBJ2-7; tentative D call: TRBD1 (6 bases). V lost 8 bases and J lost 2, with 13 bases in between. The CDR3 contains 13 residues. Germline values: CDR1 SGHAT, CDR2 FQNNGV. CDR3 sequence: CASDTRGTYEQYF. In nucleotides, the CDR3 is TGTGCCAGCGACACTAGGGGGACCTACGAGCAGTACTTC.

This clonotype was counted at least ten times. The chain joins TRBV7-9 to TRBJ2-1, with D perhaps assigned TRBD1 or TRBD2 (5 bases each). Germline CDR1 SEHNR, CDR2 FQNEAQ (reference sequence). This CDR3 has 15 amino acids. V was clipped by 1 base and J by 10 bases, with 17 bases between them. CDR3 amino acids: CASSLDRGRAREQFF. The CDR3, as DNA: TGTGCCAGCAGCTTAGATCGGGGACGGGCTAGGGAGCAGTTCTTC. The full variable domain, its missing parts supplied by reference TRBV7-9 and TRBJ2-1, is DTGVSQNPRHKITKRGQNVTFRCDPISEHNRLYWYRQTLGQGPEFLTYFQNEAQLEKSRLLSDRFSAERPKGSFSTLEIQRTEQGDSAMYLCASSLDRGRAREQFFGPGTRLTVL.

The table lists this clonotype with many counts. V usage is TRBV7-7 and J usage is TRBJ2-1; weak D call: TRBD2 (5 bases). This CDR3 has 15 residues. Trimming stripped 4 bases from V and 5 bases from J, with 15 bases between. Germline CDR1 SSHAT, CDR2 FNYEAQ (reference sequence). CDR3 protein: CASSSGRGLDNEQFF. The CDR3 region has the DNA TGTGCCAGCAGCTCAGGACGGGGTTTAGACAATGAGCAGTTCTTC. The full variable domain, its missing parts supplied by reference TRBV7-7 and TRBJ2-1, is GAGVSQSPRYKVTKRGQDVTLRCDPISSHATLYWYQQALGQGPEFLTYFNYEAQPDKSGLPSDRFSAERPEGSISTLTIQRTEQRDSAMYRCASSSGRGLDNEQFFGPGTRLTVL.

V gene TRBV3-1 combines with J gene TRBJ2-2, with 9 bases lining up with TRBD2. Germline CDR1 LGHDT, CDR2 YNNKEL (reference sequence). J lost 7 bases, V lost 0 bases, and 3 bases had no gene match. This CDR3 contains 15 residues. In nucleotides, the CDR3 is TGTGCCAGCAGCCAAGAGCGGGGGGGAATCGGGGAGCTGTTTTTT. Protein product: CASSQERGGIGELFF.

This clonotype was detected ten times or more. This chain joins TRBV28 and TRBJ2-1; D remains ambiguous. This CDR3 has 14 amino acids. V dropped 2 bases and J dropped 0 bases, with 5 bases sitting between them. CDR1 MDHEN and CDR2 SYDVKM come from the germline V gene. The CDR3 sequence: CASSLLFSYNEQFF. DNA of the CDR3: TGTGCCAGCAGTTTACTATTCTCCTACAATGAGCAGTTCTTC. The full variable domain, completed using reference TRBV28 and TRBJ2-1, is DVKVTQSSRYLVKRTGEKVFLECVQDMDHENMFWYRQDPGLGLRLIYFSYDVKMKEKGDIPEGYSVSREKKERFSLILESASTNQTSMYLCASSLLFSYNEQFFGPGTRLTVL.

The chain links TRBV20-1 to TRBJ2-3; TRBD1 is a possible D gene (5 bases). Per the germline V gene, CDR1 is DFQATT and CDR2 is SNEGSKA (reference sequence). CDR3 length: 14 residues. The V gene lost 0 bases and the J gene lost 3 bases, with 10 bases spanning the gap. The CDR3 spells CSARETRVTDTQYF. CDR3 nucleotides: TGCAGTGCTAGAGAAACCAGGGTGACAGATACGCAGTATTTT.

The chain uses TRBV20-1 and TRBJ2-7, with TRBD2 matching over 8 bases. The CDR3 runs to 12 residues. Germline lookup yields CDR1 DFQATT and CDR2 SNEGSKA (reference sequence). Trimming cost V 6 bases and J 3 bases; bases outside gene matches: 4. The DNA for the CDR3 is TGCAGTGCCGATACTAGCGGCTACGAGCAGTACTTC. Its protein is CSADTSGYEQYF.

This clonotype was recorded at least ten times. CDR3 in amino acids: CSAGDHNEQFF. The CDR3 DNA sequence: TGCAGCGCGGGGGACCACAATGAGCAGTTCTTC. The rearrangement uses TRBV29-1 and TRBJ2-1, with D possibly being TRBD2 (6 bases). Germline V gene lookup returns CDR1 SQVTM and CDR2 ANQGSEA. Trimming took 7 bases from V and 5 from J, leaving 9 bases between them. The CDR3 consists of 11 residues.

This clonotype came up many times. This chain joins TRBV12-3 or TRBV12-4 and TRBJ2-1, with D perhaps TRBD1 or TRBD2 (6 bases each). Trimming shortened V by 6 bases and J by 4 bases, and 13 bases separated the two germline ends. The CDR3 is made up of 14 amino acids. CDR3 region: CASSPRGHYNEQFF. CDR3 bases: TGTGCCAGCAGCCCACGGGGGCATTACAATGAGCAGTTCTTC.

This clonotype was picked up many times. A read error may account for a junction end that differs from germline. The CDR3 region has the DNA TGCAGCGTTAAAGAAACAGGGCTGCCCCAGCATTTT. It is translated as CSVKETGLPQHF. The chain employs TRBV29-1 and TRBJ1-5, with D maybe TRBD1 (6 bases). The CDR3 runs 12 residues. CDR1 SQVTM and CDR2 ANQGSEA come from the germline V gene.

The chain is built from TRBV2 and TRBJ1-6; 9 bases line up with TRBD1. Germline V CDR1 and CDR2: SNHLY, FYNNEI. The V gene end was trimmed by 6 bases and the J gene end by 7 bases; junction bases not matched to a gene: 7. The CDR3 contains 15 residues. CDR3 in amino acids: CASRPQGAFNSPLHF. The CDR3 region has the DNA TGTGCCAGCAGGCCACAGGGGGCCTTCAATTCACCCCTCCACTTT.